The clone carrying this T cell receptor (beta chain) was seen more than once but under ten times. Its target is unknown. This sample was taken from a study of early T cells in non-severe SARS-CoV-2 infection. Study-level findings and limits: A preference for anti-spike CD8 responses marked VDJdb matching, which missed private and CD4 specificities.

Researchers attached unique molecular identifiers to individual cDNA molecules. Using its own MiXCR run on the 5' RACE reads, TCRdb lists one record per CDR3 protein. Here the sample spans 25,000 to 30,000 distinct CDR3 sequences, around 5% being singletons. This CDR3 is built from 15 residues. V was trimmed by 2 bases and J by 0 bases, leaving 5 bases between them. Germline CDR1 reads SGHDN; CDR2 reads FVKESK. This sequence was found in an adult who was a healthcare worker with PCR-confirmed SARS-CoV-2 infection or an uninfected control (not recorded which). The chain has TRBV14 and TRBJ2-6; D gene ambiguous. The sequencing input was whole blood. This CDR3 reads CASSQMFSGANVLTF. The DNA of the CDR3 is TGTGCCAGCAGCCAAATGTTCTCTGGGGCCAACGTCCTGACTTTC.